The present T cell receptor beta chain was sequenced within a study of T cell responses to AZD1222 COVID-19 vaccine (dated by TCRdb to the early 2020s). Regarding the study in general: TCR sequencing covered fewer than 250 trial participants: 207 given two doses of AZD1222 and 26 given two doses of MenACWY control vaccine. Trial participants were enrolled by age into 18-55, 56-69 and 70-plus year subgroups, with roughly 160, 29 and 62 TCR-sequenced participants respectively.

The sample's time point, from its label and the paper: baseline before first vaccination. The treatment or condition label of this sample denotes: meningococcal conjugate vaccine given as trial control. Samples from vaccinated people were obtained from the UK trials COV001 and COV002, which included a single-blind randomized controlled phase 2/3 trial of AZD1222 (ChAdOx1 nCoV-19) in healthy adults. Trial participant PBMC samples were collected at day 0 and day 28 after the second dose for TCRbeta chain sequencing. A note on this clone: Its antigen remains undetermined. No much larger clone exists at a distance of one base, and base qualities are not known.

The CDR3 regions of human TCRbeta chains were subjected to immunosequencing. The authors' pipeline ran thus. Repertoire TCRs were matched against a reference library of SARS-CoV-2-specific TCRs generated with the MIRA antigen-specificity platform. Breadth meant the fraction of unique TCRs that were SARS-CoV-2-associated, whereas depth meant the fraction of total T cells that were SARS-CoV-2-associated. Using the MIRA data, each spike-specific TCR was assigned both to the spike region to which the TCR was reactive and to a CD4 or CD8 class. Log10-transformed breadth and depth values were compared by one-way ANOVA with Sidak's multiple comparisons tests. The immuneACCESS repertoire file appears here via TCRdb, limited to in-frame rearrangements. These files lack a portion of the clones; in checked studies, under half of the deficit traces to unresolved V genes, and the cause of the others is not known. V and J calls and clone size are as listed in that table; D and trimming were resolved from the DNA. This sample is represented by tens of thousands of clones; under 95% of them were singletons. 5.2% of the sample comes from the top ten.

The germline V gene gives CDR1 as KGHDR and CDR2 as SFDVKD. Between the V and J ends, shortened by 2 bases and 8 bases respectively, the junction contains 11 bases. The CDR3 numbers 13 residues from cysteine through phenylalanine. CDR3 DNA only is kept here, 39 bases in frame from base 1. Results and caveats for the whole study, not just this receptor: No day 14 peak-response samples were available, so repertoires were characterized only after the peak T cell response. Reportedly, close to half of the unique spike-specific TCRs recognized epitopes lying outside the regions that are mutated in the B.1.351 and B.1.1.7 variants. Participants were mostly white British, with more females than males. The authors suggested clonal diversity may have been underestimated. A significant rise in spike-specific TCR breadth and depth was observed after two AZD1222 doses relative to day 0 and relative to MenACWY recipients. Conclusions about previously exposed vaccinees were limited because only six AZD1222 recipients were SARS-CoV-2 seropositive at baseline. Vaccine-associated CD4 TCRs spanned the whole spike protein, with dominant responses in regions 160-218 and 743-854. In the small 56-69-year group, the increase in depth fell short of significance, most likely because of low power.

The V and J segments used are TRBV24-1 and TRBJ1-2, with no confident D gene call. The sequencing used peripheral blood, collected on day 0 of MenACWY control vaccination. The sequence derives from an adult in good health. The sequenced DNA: TGTGCCACCAGTGATTCCGGACTGGACGGCTACACCTTC. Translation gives CATSDSGLDGYTF.